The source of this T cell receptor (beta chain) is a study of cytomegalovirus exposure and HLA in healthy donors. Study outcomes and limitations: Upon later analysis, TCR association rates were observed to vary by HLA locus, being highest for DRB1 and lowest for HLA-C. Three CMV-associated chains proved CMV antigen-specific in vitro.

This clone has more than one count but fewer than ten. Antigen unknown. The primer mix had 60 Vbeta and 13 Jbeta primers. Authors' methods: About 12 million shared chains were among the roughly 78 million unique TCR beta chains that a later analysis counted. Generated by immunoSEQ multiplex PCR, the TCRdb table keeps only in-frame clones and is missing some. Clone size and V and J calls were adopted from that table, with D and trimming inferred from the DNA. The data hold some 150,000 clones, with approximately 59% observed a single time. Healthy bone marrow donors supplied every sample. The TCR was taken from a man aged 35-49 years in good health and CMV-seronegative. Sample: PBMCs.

CDR3 protein: CASSQVAEGHEQYF. The CDR3 DNA reads TGTGCCAGCAGCCAGGTGGCGGAGGGCCACGAGCAGTACTTC. V is TRBV4-2 and J is TRBJ2-7; TRBD2 is a possible D gene (6 bases). The CDR3 length is 14 residues. With 3 bases removed from V and 5 bases from J, the gap between germline ends came to 14 bases. CDR1 is LGHNA and CDR2 is YNFKEQ in the germline V gene.